Listed here are 16 T cell receptor beta chains from one sample, sequenced in a study of breast tumors, draining lymph nodes, adjacent tissues. TCRdb passed the multiplex PCR reads through MiXCR, listing each CDR3 protein once. Of about 270,000 distinct CDR3 sequences listed, around 30% were seen once; the top ten hold about 1.2%. Axillary draining lymph nodes of breast cancer patients supplied the node samples. The sample consisted of axillary lymph node tissue. Source of these receptors: a female donor with breast cancer. Some clones in this sample may be carry-over from other donors' samples.

The rearrangement links TRBV9 to TRBJ1-1; D possibly corresponds to TRBD1 (6 bases). The V gene's germline CDR1 is SGDLS and CDR2 YYNGEE. The CDR3 spans 15 residues. V lost 0 bases to trimming and J lost 7 bases, with 16 bases between them. This chain's CDR3 is CASSVGTTGLGEAFF. In DNA, the CDR3 is TGTGCCAGCAGCGTAGGTACTACAGGGTTGGGTGAAGCTTTCTTT.

The gene calls are TRBV30 and TRBJ1-3; D is undetermined. The CDR3 runs to 15 residues. The V gene lost 1 base and the J gene lost 0 bases, with 10 bases spanning the gap. In germline, CDR1 is GTSNPN, CDR2 SVGIG (reference sequence). The CDR3 sequence is CAWSAGVSSGNTIYF. The CDR3 DNA reads TGTGCCTGGAGTGCCGGAGTTTCCTCTGGAAACACCATATATTTT.

This clonotype has a count of ten or more. CDR3 DNA: TGCGCCAGCAGCCATGTTTCAGGACAGGGTATCGGGGAGCTGTTTTTT. Translating it yields CASSHVSGQGIGELFF. J is TRBJ2-2 and V is TRBV4-1, with TRBD1 matching 8 bases. Germline CDR1 reads MGHRA; CDR2 reads YSYEKL. V trimming: 3 bases; J trimming: 7 bases; junction bases outside the gene matches: 10. CDR3 length equals 16 residues.

This clonotype was recorded at least ten times. The chain uses TRBV12-3 or TRBV12-4 and TRBJ1-2; D may be TRBD1 (6 bases). V was pared by 1 base and J by 0 bases, with 9 bases between. This CDR3 comprises 15 residues. The CDR3 region is CASSLDRAPNYGYTF. DNA of the CDR3: TGTGCCAGCAGTTTAGACAGGGCTCCTAACTATGGCTACACCTTC.

CDR3 nucleotide sequence: TGTGCCAGCAGTAACCTAGCGGAGCAGTTCTTC. This translates into CASSNLAEQFF. V gene TRBV12-3 or TRBV12-4 combines with J gene TRBJ2-1; the D gene is possibly TRBD2 (6 bases). The length of the CDR3 is 11 residues. V gave up 5 bases and J gave up 10 bases, with 9 bases separating them.

The table lists this clonotype with many counts. The chain's CDR3 is CAILDREVDNEQFF. DNA of the CDR3: TGTGCCATCCTCGACCGGGAAGTAGACAATGAGCAGTTCTTC. The gene calls are TRBV10-3 and TRBJ2-1, with D perhaps matching TRBD2 (5 bases). The CDR3 extends over 14 amino acids. CDR1 is ENHRY and CDR2 is SYGVKD in the germline V gene. Trimming pared 8 bases from V and 5 bases from J, leaving 16 bases between.

J is TRBJ1-1 and V is TRBV20-1; a weak D match, TRBD1 (6 bases). Trimming pared 2 bases from V and 5 bases from J, leaving 15 bases between. This CDR3 is 14 amino acids long. Germline CDR1 and CDR2: DFQATT and SNEGSKA (reference sequence). The CDR3 sequence: CSARLGAERTEAFF. The DNA for the CDR3 is TGCAGTGCTAGATTGGGGGCAGAACGAACTGAAGCTTTCTTT.

This clonotype appeared many times. The V gene is TRBV7-2, the J gene TRBJ1-5; TRBD1 agrees at 7 bases. After removal of 5 bases from V and 2 bases from J, the junction contained 6 bases not matched to a gene. This CDR3 spans 15 amino acids. CDR1 and CDR2 from the germline V gene are SGHTA and FQGNSA. This CDR3 is CASSPGRGRNQPQHF. In DNA, the CDR3 is TGTGCCAGCAGCCCGGGGAGGGGGCGCAATCAGCCCCAGCATTTT. The full variable domain, its missing parts supplied by reference TRBV7-2 and TRBJ1-5, is GAGVSQSPSNKVTEKGKDVELRCDPISGHTALYWYRQSLGQGLEFLIYFQGNSAPDKSGLPSDRFSAERTGGSVSTLTIQRTQQEDSAVYLCASSPGRGRNQPQHFGDGTRLSIL.

The chain recombines TRBV24-1 with TRBJ2-1; D unresolved. The CDR3 totals 15 residues. The germline gives CDR1 KGHDR, CDR2 SFDVKD. V lost 0 bases, J lost 3 bases, and 8 bases lay in between. CDR3 amino acids: CATSDLRLVYNEQFF. Here the CDR3 DNA reads TGTGCCACCAGTGATTTGAGACTGGTCTACAATGAGCAGTTCTTC.

This clonotype appeared many times. The chain is built from TRBV7-2 and TRBJ1-2; weak D call: TRBD1 (6 bases). Per the germline V gene, CDR1 is SGHTA and CDR2 is FQGNSA. The CDR3 extends over 14 amino acids. Between the trimmed V and J ends, which lost 3 bases and 4 bases, there was a span of 12 bases. The CDR3 region is CASSFPGAGYGYTF. CDR3 nucleotides: TGTGCCAGCAGCTTCCCGGGGGCGGGCTATGGCTACACCTTC.

This chain connects TRBV10-1 to TRBJ2-3; 7 bases match TRBD2. Germline V lookup: CDR1 WNHNN, CDR2 SYGVQD (reference sequence). The CDR3 consists of 18 residues. The V and J ends lost 0 bases and 6 bases, in that order; junction bases with no gene match: 15. As DNA, the CDR3 is TGCGCCAGCAGTGAGTCGAAGGGAGCGGGACCCCGACAGGATACGCAGTATTTT. It codes for CASSESKGAGPRQDTQYF.

This clonotype has a count of ten or more. V and J are TRBV6-5 and TRBJ2-5; the match to TRBD2 covers 7 bases. Looked up from germline, CDR1 is MNHEY and CDR2 is SVGAGI. This CDR3 is 16 amino acids long. V shed 5 bases and J 5 bases; nucleotides not matched to a gene: 14. CDR3 residues: CASSTQWGGSRETQYF. CDR3 DNA sequence: TGTGCCAGCAGTACCCAGTGGGGGGGTTCGAGGGAGACCCAGTACTTC.

This clonotype was counted at least ten times. This chain uses TRBV7-2 with TRBJ2-7, with D tentatively TRBD1 (6 bases). The CDR3 loop spans 14 amino acids. The germline V and J ends were trimmed by 0 bases and 4 bases, with 10 bases remaining between them. CDR1 and CDR2 (germline): SGHTA, FQGNSA. The CDR3 DNA follows: TGTGCCAGCAGCTTAGCGCGACAGGTTTACGAGCAGTACTTC. It specifies CASSLARQVYEQYF.

This clonotype was seen ten or more times. The genes are TRBV7-9 and TRBJ1-4; D possibly corresponds to TRBD1 (5 bases). This CDR3 is built from 16 residues. CDR1 is SEHNR and CDR2 is FQNEAQ in the germline V gene (reference sequence). V lost 4 bases to trimming and J lost 3 bases, with 15 bases between them. The CDR3: CASSYTGFGPNEKLFF. Written as DNA, the CDR3 is TGTGCCAGCAGCTATACAGGATTTGGGCCTAATGAAAAACTGTTTTTT.

This clonotype appeared many times. This chain joins TRBV4-1 and TRBJ1-5; D may be TRBD1 (5 bases). Germline values: CDR1 MGHRA, CDR2 YSYEKL. The CDR3 extends over 14 amino acids. V lost 4 bases, J lost 6 bases, and 13 bases lay in between. CDR3 sequence (DNA): TGCGCCAGCAGCCTTGAGGGGTCCCGTCAGCCCCAGCATTTT. Translated, it gives CASSLEGSRQPQHF.

This clonotype was seen many times. The V gene is TRBV11-2, the J gene TRBJ2-1, with 7 bases lining up with TRBD2. Germline V gives CDR1 SGHAT, CDR2 FQNNGV. J gave up 2 bases and V 3 bases, and 4 bases lay outside the gene matches. The CDR3 covers 15 residues. Written as DNA, the CDR3 is TGTGCCAGCAGCTTGGGCGGGACTACCTACAATGAGCAGTTCTTC. The encoded protein is CASSLGGTTYNEQFF.